This T cell receptor (beta chain) was documented in a study of blood T cell repertoires in COVID-19. V dropped 0 bases and J dropped 2 bases, with 11 bases sitting between them. This CDR3 region has 16 residues. Germline values: CDR1 LGHDT, CDR2 YNNKEL (reference sequence). This clone was observed a few times. Assay used: immunoSEQ multiplex PCR; TCRdb lists only in-frame clones, some missing. The sample lists roughly 100,000 clones; approximately 80% were seen once. Sequencing was done on a sample of peripheral blood. This rearrangement joins TRBV3-1 (or the pseudogene TRBV3-2) to TRBJ1-3, with D possibly being TRBD1 (6 bases). This TCR came from a human donor in a cohort sampled during active COVID-19. CDR3 sequence (DNA): TGTGCCAGCAGCCAAGATCAGGGGACGACTGGAAACACCATATATTTT. This encodes CASSQDQGTTGNTIYF.